This T cell receptor (beta chain) was obtained from a study of shared clonotypes between healthy human individuals. The CDR3 contains 13 residues. Germline V gene sequence: CDR1 LGHNA, CDR2 YSLEER. Germline trimming cut 3 bases from V and 12 bases from J; bases unmatched to any gene: 7. TCRdb keeps only in-frame clones here, not all; method: immunoSEQ multiplex PCR. In the table there are roughly 640,000 clones, 95% to 98% of which are singletons. V usage is TRBV4-3 and J usage is TRBJ1-4; 7 bases line up with TRBD1. Sequenced: naive CD4+ T cells sorted from blood. Noted subset: CD45RA+ positively selected. This TCR came from a woman aged 30 to 39 in good health. The DNA for the CDR3 is TGCGCCAGCAGCCACGAACAGGGGTTGGAACTGTTTTTT. Translation gives CASSHEQGLELFF.